What follows are 30 T cell receptor beta chains derived from one specimen sequenced in a study of blood T cell repertoires in COVID-19. This table comes from immunoSEQ multiplex PCR, and its TCRdb copy is limited to in-frame clones, with some not included. The sample has 150,000 to 200,000 clones; 70% to 90% are singletons. Sequenced material: peripheral blood. The receptors originated from a man aged 40-49 years with active or convalescent COVID-19.

The gene calls are TRBV5-1 and TRBJ2-3, with no clear D. Germline V lookup: CDR1 SGHRS, CDR2 YFSETQ. The CDR3 loop spans 15 amino acids. V shed 4 bases and J shed 6 bases, with 18 bases lying between them. The CDR3, as DNA: TGCGCCAGCAGCCCCAGGTCAGGCTTTTTGGATACGCAGTATTTT. This encodes CASSPRSGFLDTQYF.

This chain connects TRBV5-1 to TRBJ1-4, with D possibly matching TRBD1 (5 bases). Germline-derived CDR1 and CDR2 are SGHRS and YFSETQ. Trimming shortened V by 4 bases and J by 0 bases, and 13 bases separated the two germline ends. The CDR3 runs 16 residues. CDR3 amino acids: CASSPGTLATNEKLFF. CDR3 coding DNA: TGCGCCAGCAGCCCCGGGACTCTGGCAACTAATGAAAAACTGTTTTTT.

DNA for the CDR3: TGTGCCAGCAGCGTATCCTGGAGGGTCTACGAGCAGTACTTC. Translated: CASSVSWRVYEQYF. The chain employs TRBV6-5 and TRBJ2-7, with a weak D call TRBD2 (6 bases). CDR1 and CDR2 (germline): MNHEY, SVGAGI. The CDR3 spans 14 residues. The V gene lost 6 bases and the J gene lost 3 bases, with 15 bases spanning the gap.

This rearrangement joins TRBV6-1 to TRBJ1-6; a possible D gene is TRBD1 (5 bases). Trimming removed 3 bases from V and 6 bases from J, with 9 bases in between. CDR3 length equals 14 residues. CDR1 is MNHNS and CDR2 is SASEGT in the germline V gene. CDR3 protein: CASSERQPNSPLHF. DNA for the CDR3: TGTGCCAGCAGTGAGCGACAGCCTAATTCACCCCTCCACTTT.

The chain combines TRBV19 with TRBJ1-4; 7 bases align to TRBD1. The CDR3 is 16 amino acids. Germline V lookup: CDR1 LNHDA, CDR2 SQIVND (reference sequence). V gave up 4 bases and J gave up 3 bases; unmatched junction bases: 8. The CDR3 nucleotides are TGTGCCAGTAGTAACAGGGGTAGTGGGGCTAATGAAAAACTGTTTTTT. Translation gives CASSNRGSGANEKLFF. Drawing the rest from reference TRBV19 and TRBJ1-4, the complete variable domain is DGGITQSPKYLFRKEGQNVTLSCEQNLNHDAMYWYRQDPGQGLRLIYYSQIVNDFQKGDIAEGYSVSREKKESFPLTVTSAQKNPTAFYLCASSNRGSGANEKLFFGSGTQLSVL.

About this clone: Other nucleotide sequences from this sample produce the same CDR3. The V gene is TRBV2, the J gene TRBJ2-5; TRBD1 aligns across 8 bases. V gave up 6 bases and J gave up 2 bases; unmatched junction bases: 5. CDR1 and CDR2 from the germline V gene are SNHLY and FYNNEI. This CDR3 has 14 residues. In DNA form, the CDR3 reads TGTGCCAGCAGCACGGACAGGGCTCAAGAGACCCAGTACTTC. Its translation: CASSTDRAQETQYF.

This chain connects TRBV28 to TRBJ1-1; TRBD1 is a possible D gene (5 bases). Germline CDR1 and CDR2: MDHEN and SYDVKM. The V and J ends lost 2 bases and 4 bases respectively, with 11 bases between them. This CDR3 region has 14 residues. CDR3 region: CASSLGGATTEAFF. For the CDR3, the DNA is TGTGCCAGCAGTTTAGGTGGGGCGACCACTGAAGCTTTCTTT. The entire variable domain, with the rest obtained from reference TRBV28 and TRBJ1-1, is as follows: DVKVTQSSRYLVKRTGEKVFLECVQDMDHENMFWYRQDPGLGLRLIYFSYDVKMKEKGDIPEGYSVSREKKERFSLILESASTNQTSMYLCASSLGGATTEAFFGQGTRLTVV.

Concerning this clone itself: This likely stems from a read error, as it lies one base from a far larger clone. This rearrangement joins TRBV28 to TRBJ2-2, with TRBD1 matching 8 bases. This CDR3 has 13 amino acids. CDR1 and CDR2 from the germline V gene are MDHEN and SYDVKM. Trimming at V came to 5 bases and at J to 4 bases, leaving 0 bases not matched to a gene. The CDR3 loop reads CASSTGGTGELFF. The CDR3 DNA is TGTGCCAGCAGTACAGGGGGCACCGGGGAGCTGTTTTTT.

This chain connects TRBV19 to TRBJ1-1; TRBD1 matches 8 bases. There are 16 residues in the CDR3. Germline V gives CDR1 LNHDA, CDR2 SQIVND (reference sequence). The junction had 11 bases not matched to a gene; V was cut back by 7 bases and J by 1 base. The chain's CDR3 is CASTELRGQKNTEAFF. Written as DNA, the CDR3 is TGTGCCAGTACCGAACTCAGGGGGCAGAAGAACACTGAAGCTTTCTTT. The complete variable domain, with remaining parts taken from reference TRBV19 and TRBJ1-1, reads DGGITQSPKYLFRKEGQNVTLSCEQNLNHDAMYWYRQDPGQGLRLIYYSQIVNDFQKGDIAEGYSVSREKKESFPLTVTSAQKNPTAFYLCASTELRGQKNTEAFFGQGTRLTVV.

The chain combines TRBV2 with TRBJ1-5; 7 nucleotides line up with TRBD1. This CDR3 has 11 residues. Per germline, CDR1 SNHLY and CDR2 FYNNEI. With 6 bases clipped from V and 11 bases from J, the junction kept 4 bases outside the gene matches. This CDR3 reads CASSLDRAQHF. Here the CDR3 DNA reads TGTGCCAGCAGCCTTGACAGGGCCCAGCATTTT. The full variable domain, rest sourced from reference TRBV2 and TRBJ1-5, is EPEVTQTPSHQVTQMGQEVILRCVPISNHLYFYWYRQILGQKVEFLVSFYNNEISEKSEIFDDQFSVERPDGSNFTLKIRSTKLEDSAMYFCASSLDRAQHFGDGTRLSIL.

The rearrangement joins TRBV9 to TRBJ1-1, with D hard to call. The V gene lost 4 bases and the J gene lost 6 bases, with 16 bases spanning the gap. This CDR3 region has 14 residues. From germline, CDR1 is SGDLS and CDR2 YYNGEE. In DNA, the CDR3 is TGTGCCAGCAGCAAAAGCCCGGGGTACGCTGAAGCTTTCTTT. Translated: CASSKSPGYAEAFF.

The chain combines TRBV6-5 with TRBJ1-1; no definite D call. Germline V gene lookup returns CDR1 MNHEY and CDR2 SVGAGI. The CDR3 loop spans 11 amino acids. Trimming took 4 bases from V and 7 from J, leaving 7 bases between them. The CDR3 DNA reads TGTGCCAGCAGTTCCGGGGTTGAAGCTTTCTTT. Amino acid sequence: CASSSGVEAFF.

The genes are TRBV9 and TRBJ2-3, with 11 nucleotides matching TRBD2. V was pared by 0 bases and J by 0 bases, with 6 bases of the junction left unmatched. The CDR3 is 18 amino acids. Germline values: CDR1 SGDLS, CDR2 YYNGEE. CDR3 nucleotide sequence: TGTGCCAGCAGCGTAGAATTGACTAGCGGGACTAGCACAGATACGCAGTATTTT. This codes for CASSVELTSGTSTDTQYF.

V usage is TRBV7-9 and J usage is TRBJ2-3; tentatively, D is TRBD2 (5 bases). The germline CDR1 and CDR2 sequences are SEHNR and FQNEAQ (reference sequence). Trimming cost V 5 bases and J 6 bases, with 18 bases left between them. CDR3 length equals 15 residues. Written as DNA, the CDR3 is TGTGCCAGCAGCCCTTCGGACTGGCAAGGGGATACGCAGTATTTT. Translated: CASSPSDWQGDTQYF. Variable domain in full (rest from reference TRBV7-9 and TRBJ2-3): DTGVSQNPRHKITKRGQNVTFRCDPISEHNRLYWYRQTLGQGPEFLTYFQNEAQLEKSRLLSDRFSAERPKGSFSTLEIQRTEQGDSAMYLCASSPSDWQGDTQYFGPGTRLTVL.

The rearrangement joins TRBV5-1 to TRBJ1-2; D possibly corresponds to TRBD1 (6 bases). This CDR3 contains 14 residues. Trimming left V 4 bases short and J 7 bases short, with 17 bases between. Germline CDR1 reads SGHRS; CDR2 reads YFSETQ. As DNA, the CDR3 is TGCGCCAGCAGCCCAGGACAGATGGGGGCTGGCTACACCTTC. Protein sequence: CASSPGQMGAGYTF.

The chain uses TRBV28 and TRBJ2-1; possible D gene TRBD2, 6 bases. This CDR3 has 15 residues. Between the trimmed V and J ends, which lost 6 bases and 3 bases, there was a span of 15 bases. Germline loops: CDR1 MDHEN, CDR2 SYDVKM. In nucleotides, the CDR3 is TGTGCCAGCAGATTCATAGCGGCGCTCTACAATGAGCAGTTCTTC. Protein sequence: CASRFIAALYNEQFF.

The chain recombines TRBV7-3 with TRBJ2-3, with D unclear. CDR1 and CDR2 from the germline V gene are SGHTA and FQGTGA. The CDR3 has 12 amino acids. V gave up 5 bases and J gave up 9 bases, with 12 bases separating them. The CDR3 DNA reads TGTGCCAGCAGCCAAGACATCCACACGCAGTATTTT. Translation gives CASSQDIHTQYF.

This clone appeared a single time. This chain joins TRBV29-1 and TRBJ2-3; D gene ambiguous. Germline V gene sequence: CDR1 SQVTM, CDR2 ANQGSEA. The CDR3 totals 14 residues. Trimming removed 3 bases from V and 3 bases from J, with 13 bases in between. The CDR3 protein is CSVESGYGTDTQYF. The CDR3 coding sequence is TGCAGCGTTGAGTCCGGGTATGGTACAGATACGCAGTATTTT.

The V gene is TRBV7-9, the J gene TRBJ2-5; the match to TRBD1 covers 11 bases. The trim removed 4 bases at V and 4 bases at J, leaving 11 bases unmatched. Germline-derived CDR1 and CDR2 are SEHNR and FQNEAQ (reference sequence). The CDR3 is made up of 17 amino acids. Here the CDR3 reads CASSSRRTGGASETQYF. For the CDR3, the DNA is TGTGCCAGCAGCTCCCGCCGGACAGGGGGCGCCTCAGAGACCCAGTACTTC.

This clone was observed a few times. The chain couples TRBV3-1 (or the pseudogene TRBV3-2) to TRBJ1-1; tentatively, D is TRBD1 (6 bases). The CDR3 is 14 residues long. Germline V gene sequence: CDR1 LGHDT, CDR2 YNNKEL (reference sequence). Trimming cost V 4 bases and J 3 bases, with 12 bases left between them. The CDR3 DNA is TGTGCCAGCAGCCCTTACAGGGAGTACACTGAAGCTTTCTTT. Translation gives CASSPYREYTEAFF.

The chain joins TRBV12-5 to TRBJ2-2; the match to TRBD1 covers 7 bases. Germline V lookup: CDR1 LGHNT, CDR2 FRNRAP. The CDR3 is made up of 15 amino acids. The junction had 0 bases not matched to a gene; V was cut back by 1 base and J by 1 base. CDR3 nucleotide sequence: TGTGCTAGTGGTTTGGGGACAGGGAACACCGGGGAGCTGTTTTTT. Its protein is CASGLGTGNTGELFF. Supplemented by reference TRBV12-5 and TRBJ2-2, the full variable domain reads DARVTQTPRHKVTEMGQEVTMRCQPILGHNTVFWYRQTMMQGLELLAYFRNRAPLDDSGMPKDRFSAEMPDATLATLKIQPSEPRDSAVYFCASGLGTGNTGELFFGEGSRLTVL.

The chain joins TRBV7-6 to TRBJ2-1; 9 bases are a match to TRBD1. V shed 5 bases and J 8 bases; nucleotides not matched to a gene: 10. The length of the CDR3 is 15 residues. The germline V gene encodes CDR1 SGHVS and CDR2 FNYEAQ. CDR3 residues: CASSGGGQGAYEQFF. The CDR3 region has the DNA TGTGCCAGCAGCGGTGGGGGACAGGGTGCTTATGAGCAGTTCTTC.

V and J are TRBV6-1 and TRBJ2-5; 12 nucleotides align to TRBD1. Germline values: CDR1 MNHNS, CDR2 SASEGT. The CDR3 totals 16 residues. Trimming removed 3 bases from V and 5 bases from J; junction bases left unmatched: 7. DNA of the CDR3: TGTGCCAGCAGTGAGGCCGGGACAGGGGGCAGGGAGACCCAGTACTTC. This codes for CASSEAGTGGRETQYF.

This chain uses TRBV4-1 with TRBJ1-3; no definite D call. This CDR3 comprises 15 residues. Germline V gives CDR1 MGHRA, CDR2 YSYEKL. V lost 4 bases to trimming and J lost 4 bases, with 14 bases between them. CDR3 sequence: CASSLDVGSGNTIYF. The CDR3 DNA reads TGCGCCAGCAGCCTAGACGTCGGGAGCGGAAACACCATATATTTT.

There are a few counts of this clone. This chain uses TRBV7-9 with TRBJ2-1; 8 bases agree with TRBD1. V lost 5 bases to trimming and J lost 8 bases; unmatched junction nucleotides: 11. The CDR3 sequence is 15 residues long. Germline CDR1 is SEHNR and CDR2 is FQNEAQ (reference sequence). The CDR3 protein is CASSPGPTGADEQFF. CDR3 nucleotide sequence: TGTGCCAGCAGCCCCGGACCGACAGGGGCCGATGAGCAGTTCTTC.

DNA of the CDR3: TGTGCCAGCAGCCTCAGAGTCGGGGCTGGAAACACCATATATTTT. Translated: CASSLRVGAGNTIYF. V usage is TRBV14 and J usage is TRBJ1-3; D ambiguous. The CDR3 has 15 residues. Germline CDR1 SGHDN, CDR2 FVKESK. The V gene lost 4 bases and the J gene lost 2 bases, with 12 bases spanning the gap.

V usage is TRBV18 and J usage is TRBJ1-3; 8 positions match TRBD1. Germline V lookup: CDR1 KGHSH, CDR2 LQKENI. The CDR3 has 16 amino acids. V lost 4 bases to trimming and J lost 2 bases; unmatched junction nucleotides: 7. CDR3 region: CASSLGQGRTGNTIYF. The CDR3 bases are TGTGCCAGCTCACTAGGACAGGGAAGGACTGGAAACACCATATATTTT.

The chain recombines TRBV6-1 with TRBJ1-3; 9 nucleotides line up with TRBD1. Germline-derived CDR1 and CDR2 are MNHNS and SASEGT. J was trimmed by 2 bases and V by 4 bases; bases with no gene match: 6. The CDR3 is 16 residues long. CDR3 protein: CASSGNRGQAGNTIYF. The CDR3 bases are TGTGCCAGCAGTGGCAACAGGGGGCAGGCTGGAAACACCATATATTTT.

The CDR3, as DNA: TGTGCCAGCAGTCGGCGGGGGGGGCGCCTCGACTATGGCTACACCTTC. This translates into CASSRRGGRLDYGYTF. This chain joins TRBV5-6 and TRBJ1-2, with D possibly being TRBD1 (6 bases). The CDR3 runs to 16 residues. V dropped 5 bases and J dropped 3 bases, with 20 bases sitting between them. CDR1 and CDR2 from the germline V gene are SGHDT and YYEEEE. Full variable domain (remainder filled in from reference TRBV5-6 and TRBJ1-2): DAGVTQSPTHLIKTRGQQVTLRCSPKSGHDTVSWYQQALGQGPQFIFQYYEEEERQRGNFPDRFSGHQFPNYSSELNVNALLLGDSALYLCASSRRGGRLDYGYTFGSGTRLTVV.

The V call is TRBV9, the J call TRBJ2-2; 12 bases map to TRBD2. Germline V gene data show CDR1 as SGDLS and CDR2 as YYNGEE. V trimming: 4 bases; J trimming: 1 base; junction bases outside the gene matches: 5. The CDR3 sequence is 17 residues long. The CDR3 loop reads CASSPRLAGENTGELFF. DNA of the CDR3: TGTGCCAGCAGCCCCCGACTAGCGGGGGAGAACACCGGGGAGCTGTTTTTT.